This record concerns one T cell receptor beta chain sequence. Its antigen is as yet unknown. The record originates from a study of shared clonotypes between healthy human individuals. Study results and limitations: Some naive CD4 clonotypes, 4% to 6%, turned up in common across a handful of donors.

TCRdb's copy holds only in-frame clones and misses some; the assay was immunoSEQ multiplex PCR. The table shows under 1,900,000 clones, with 98% to 99% occurring only once. Sequences were obtained from naive CD4+ T cells sorted from blood. Regarding subset: CD45RA+ positively selected. The receptor comes from a young man in good health.

This CDR3 is CASSLRTPSSGNTIYF. CDR3 DNA sequence: TGTGCCAGCAGTTTACGGACACCGAGCTCTGGAAACACCATATATTTT. The chain links TRBV28 to TRBJ1-3, with D possibly TRBD1 on 5 matching bases. The length of the CDR3 is 16 residues. Germline V gene sequence: CDR1 MDHEN, CDR2 SYDVKM. Deletions cut 2 bases from V and 0 bases from J, with 11 bases between.